This TCR beta chain was identified during a study of CD8 T cells in ankylosing spondylitis. General study findings and limits: Reactive arthritis synovial fluid and blood were previously reported to contain some motif variants. What appeared characteristic of ankylosing spondylitis blood was a TCR beta motif of fewer than ten highly homologous variants.

In its sample, this clonotype was seen many times. Its antigen is still unknown. The trim removed 3 bases at V and 1 base at J, leaving 7 bases unmatched. The CDR3 has 18 amino acids. CDR1 LNHNV and CDR2 YYDKDF come from the germline V gene (reference sequence). The authors made TCR beta libraries by quantitative 5'-RACE with molecular barcodes. TCRdb used MiXCR to reprocess the 5' RACE reads, holding one entry per CDR3 protein. The table includes approximately 520,000 distinct CDR3 sequences, less than 6% detected once. The material sequenced was blood, either unsorted or a sorted T cell fraction (not recorded which). This sequence joins TRBV15 and TRBJ1-4, with TRBD1 matching over 11 bases. This sequence was found in a male donor with ankylosing spondylitis. The CDR3 loop is CATSSGTGGSGTNEKLFF. DNA for the CDR3: TGTGCCACCAGCAGCGGGACAGGGGGATCCGGAACTAATGAAAAACTGTTTTTT. The full variable domain, completed using reference TRBV15 and TRBJ1-4, is DAMVIQNPRYQVTQFGKPVTLSCSQTLNHNVMYWYQQKSSQAPKLLFHYYDKDFNNEADTPDNFQSRRPNTSFCFLDIRSPGLGDTAMYLCATSSGTGGSGTNEKLFFGSGTQLSVL.